This T cell receptor beta chain was identified during a study of blood T cell repertoires in COVID-19. This table comes from immunoSEQ multiplex PCR, and its TCRdb copy is limited to in-frame clones, with some not included. Of 55,000 to 65,000 clones in the sample, approximately 92% were seen once. The V gene end was trimmed by 4 bases and the J gene end by 2 bases; junction bases not matched to a gene: 4. The CDR3 contains 14 residues. Germline V gene lookup returns CDR1 SGHKS and CDR2 YYEKEE (reference sequence). The rearrangement uses TRBV5-5 and TRBJ2-7; 9 bases line up with TRBD1. This receptor was identified in a man aged 55-75 years with acute or convalescent COVID-19. The specimen sequenced was peripheral blood. The CDR3 protein is CASSPGQGPYEQYF. DNA for the CDR3: TGTGCCAGCAGCCCGGGACAGGGCCCCTACGAGCAGTACTTC.